The source of this T cell receptor beta chain is a study of radiotherapy plus CTLA-4 blockade in lung cancer. Overall study context: Overall, 18% of patients showed an objective response, while 31% attained disease control.

Study results and limitations: Radiotherapy with ipilimumab was followed by blood expansion of tumor-derived clones. Strongest reported response predictors: early blood clone changes and post-radiation interferon-beta.

CDR1 is LGHNT and CDR2 is FRNRAP in the germline V gene. The CDR3 is made up of 16 amino acids. The germline V and J ends were trimmed by 4 bases and 0 bases, with 13 bases remaining between them. Data came from immunoSEQ multiplex PCR; TCRdb stores just in-frame clones and leaves some out. The table has approximately 73,000 clones, around nine tenths seen once; the top ten hold around 40%. Worth noting for this clone: Its cognate antigen is unknown.

Receiving focal radiation plus CTLA-4 blockade with ipilimumab were patients who had chemo-refractory metastatic non-small-cell lung cancer. The receptor comes from a human donor with non-small cell lung cancer that progressed on radiotherapy plus ipilimumab. V is TRBV12-5 and J is TRBJ1-3; D remains ambiguous. This sample comprised peripheral blood, obtained from a patient treated with radiotherapy plus ipilimumab. The CDR3 DNA is TGTGCTAGTGGTTATGGTAGGTCGGGCTCTGGAAACACCATATATTTT. Amino acid sequence: CASGYGRSGSGNTIYF.